A selection of T cell receptor beta chains follows, all from one sample in a study of beta chain features in type 1 diabetes. Clones were read by immunoSEQ multiplex PCR, and TCRdb kept only the in-frame ones, dropping some. The sample consists of over 150,000 clones, about 9.3% of them appearing once. The sequencing sample was made of central memory CD4+ T cells from blood. These receptors were taken from a man aged 25-45 years with type 1 diabetes. Each CDR3 is given with its conserved first and last residue.

j_gene: TRBJ2-7; v_gene: TRBV28; CDR3aa: CASTRDRARGEQYF
j_gene: TRBJ2-7; v_gene: TRBV4-2; CDR3aa: CASSQGTGGAPLVQYF
j_gene: TRBJ1-5; v_gene: TRBV28; CDR3aa: CASSPRRRQGSNQPQHF
j_gene: TRBJ2-5; v_gene: TRBV5-4; CDR3aa: CASSLGSGAAETQYF
j_gene: TRBJ2-4; v_gene: TRBV7-9; CDR3aa: CASSLGQGVAKNIQYF
j_gene: TRBJ2-3; v_gene: TRBV9; CDR3aa: CASSVDLDTQYF
j_gene: TRBJ2-2; v_gene: TRBV4-2; CDR3aa: CASSQEDYLNSGELFF
j_gene: TRBJ2-1; v_gene: TRBV25-1; CDR3aa: CASSEPGLANEQFF
j_gene: TRBJ2-7; v_gene: TRBV27; CDR3aa: CACIGQYEQYF
j_gene: TRBJ2-1; v_gene: TRBV5-6; CDR3aa: CASSLEVQRISYNEQFF
j_gene: TRBJ1-2; v_gene: TRBV5-4; CDR3aa: CASSLESGPGYTF
j_gene: TRBJ2-7; v_gene: TRBV20-1; CDR3aa: CSAQTYEQYF
j_gene: TRBJ1-1; v_gene: TRBV5-1; CDR3aa: CASSWGTGKAEAFF
j_gene: TRBJ2-7; v_gene: TRBV5-6; CDR3aa: CASRILGSYEQYF
j_gene: TRBJ2-7; v_gene: TRBV30; CDR3aa: CALEARTSGYEQYF
j_gene: TRBJ1-1; v_gene: TRBV5-4; CDR3aa: CASSLAQVNTEAFF
j_gene: TRBJ2-1; v_gene: TRBV5-1; CDR3aa: CASSLDMPSYNEQFF
j_gene: TRBJ2-1; v_gene: TRBV29-1; CDR3aa: CSVSGGALNEQFF
j_gene: TRBJ2-7; v_gene: TRBV7-8; CDR3aa: CASSPSRAGAQYEQYF
j_gene: TRBJ2-1; v_gene: TRBV9; CDR3aa: CASSVDSGGYNEQFF
j_gene: TRBJ1-5; v_gene: TRBV19; CDR3aa: CASSTQDGFNQPQHF
j_gene: TRBJ2-5; v_gene: TRBV18; CDR3aa: CASSPEQISDGETQYF
j_gene: TRBJ1-1; v_gene: TRBV9; CDR3aa: CASETTRGEAFF
j_gene: TRBJ2-3; v_gene: TRBV7-9; CDR3aa: CASSYILSTDTQYF
j_gene: TRBJ2-7; v_gene: TRBV7-8; CDR3aa: CASSLDASGRDGSYEQYF
j_gene: TRBJ2-1; v_gene: TRBV28; CDR3aa: CASKPAGSSYNEQFF
j_gene: TRBJ1-1; v_gene: TRBV14; CDR3aa: CASSRQTANTEAFF
j_gene: TRBJ2-1; v_gene: TRBV4-3; CDR3aa: CASSWVGGSHNEQFF
j_gene: TRBJ2-1; v_gene: TRBV5-1; CDR3aa: CASSAFYPGLAGDNEQFF
j_gene: TRBJ2-1; v_gene: TRBV5-5; CDR3aa: CASSLDNPSLFF
j_gene: TRBJ2-7; v_gene: TRBV7-2; CDR3aa: CASSSPGQTNSYEQYF
j_gene: TRBJ2-7; v_gene: TRBV11-2; CDR3aa: CASSWTSGRNEQYF
j_gene: TRBJ2-1; v_gene: TRBV7-9; CDR3aa: CASSPEDRGREVF
j_gene: TRBJ2-5; v_gene: TRBV2; CDR3aa: CASRRDSQETQYF
j_gene: TRBJ2-7; v_gene: TRBV4-3; CDR3aa: CASSLSGGHEQYF
j_gene: TRBJ1-1; v_gene: TRBV28; CDR3aa: CASSSYTEAFF
j_gene: TRBJ2-7; v_gene: TRBV5-4; CDR3aa: CASSPSGGGFYEQYF
j_gene: TRBJ2-1; v_gene: TRBV2; CDR3aa: CASTRKGENEQFF
j_gene: TRBJ2-2; v_gene: TRBV7-3; CDR3aa: CASSSQAYSGELFF
j_gene: TRBJ2-1; v_gene: TRBV5-1; CDR3aa: CASSQTGTGWYNEQFF
j_gene: TRBJ2-7; v_gene: TRBV7-3; CDR3aa: CASSLTQGYEQYF
j_gene: TRBJ1-2; v_gene: TRBV16; CDR3aa: CASSRADSNYGYTF
j_gene: TRBJ2-3; v_gene: TRBV7-2; CDR3aa: CASSPGISTDTQYF
j_gene: TRBJ1-1; v_gene: TRBV11-1; CDR3aa: CASSENRGPNTEAFF
j_gene: TRBJ2-7; v_gene: TRBV7-8; CDR3aa: CASSPLHLQYF